This TCR beta chain was captured in a study of regulatory T cells in long-lasting Graves disease. Trimming took off 3 bases at V and 7 bases at J, with 13 bases between the two ends. The germline CDR1 and CDR2 sequences are DFQATT and SNEGSKA (reference sequence). This CDR3 contains 14 residues. Noted time point: newly diagnosed GD, antithyroid drugs for less than 3 months. PBMCs were the source of the RNA used for TCR sequencing. There are many counts of this clonotype. The authors built TCR beta libraries using iRepertoire HTBI primers and Arm-PCR of CDR3 regions. TCRdb fed the multiplex PCR reads into MiXCR, producing one record per CDR3 protein. The sample shows hundreds of thousands of distinct CDR3 sequences, roughly 13% of them seen only once. These sequences were also reported in another study, on T cells in Graves' hyperthyroidism and ophthalmopathy. That publication notes: Stable hyperthyroidism was told apart from ophthalmopathy by a model built on 13 V-J features.

Sequencing used peripheral blood mononuclear cells (PBMCs), obtained at new diagnosis, from a patient treated with antithyroid drugs. The source of this sequence is a young man with Graves disease. The rearrangement links TRBV20-1 to TRBJ1-6; D is undetermined. The CDR3 loop reads CSASWKGGNSPLHF. The DNA for the CDR3 is TGCAGTGCTAGTTGGAAGGGAGGGAATTCACCCCTCCACTTT.